This TCR beta chain was sequenced in a study of Ad26.COV2.S vaccination and SARS-CoV-2 variants. Study-wide background: Vaccine-arm donor from the placebo-controlled COV1001 Ad26.COV2.S trial.

Assay: immunoSEQ multiplex PCR; the TCRdb copy retains only in-frame clones and omits some. This sample has roughly 380,000 clones, with 80% to 90% found just once. The treatment denotes: some 20 received Ad26.COV2.S at low or high dose, single or two shots; about five received placebo; per-sample allocation not given. Following the first vaccine or placebo injection, samples were taken on day 63. Within Boston, the person who donated was an adult of 18-55 years. The CDR3 is made up of 14 amino acids. Germline CDR1 MGHDK, CDR2 SYGVNS. V lost 3 bases and J 6 bases, leaving 11 bases between the germline ends. Overall study findings and caveats: Total T cell responses were possibly underestimated by TCR breadth and depth analyses.

To note about this clone: As yet, its antigen is unknown.

The chain uses TRBV25-1 and TRBJ1-4; a possible D gene is TRBD1 (5 bases). This specimen consisted of peripheral blood, obtained in a trial of Ad26.COV2.S vaccine versus placebo. The origin of this receptor is a person aged 18-60 years who received the Ad26.COV2.S COVID-19 vaccine or a placebo. CDR3 in amino acids: CASSDHRSDEKLFF. CDR3 DNA sequence: TGTGCCAGCAGTGACCACAGGTCTGATGAAAAACTGTTTTTT. The full variable domain, its missing parts supplied by reference TRBV25-1 and TRBJ1-4, is EADIYQTPRYLVIGTGKKITLECSQTMGHDKMYWYQQDPGMELHLIHYSYGVNSTEKGDLSSESTVSRIRTEHFPLTLESARPSHTSQYLCASSDHRSDEKLFFGSGTQLSVL.